The sequence of this TCR beta chain was determined in a study of T cell repertoires in cytomegalovirus infection. About the research overall: Peptides in the study included HLA-C-restricted and HLA-B-restricted CMV epitopes. Public TCR beta signature analysis indicated the presence of both CMV infection and matching HLA type.

This clonotype appeared a few times. Its cognate antigen is unknown. MiXCR was run by TCRdb on the reads, yielding one entry per CDR3 protein. The sample has roughly 990,000 distinct CDR3 sequences; 25% to 40% are singletons. Findings and limits, study-wide: Individuals carrying CMV plus the relevant HLA were identified by cumulative frequency of public TCR beta families.

The germline gives CDR1 SEHNR, CDR2 FQNEAQ (reference sequence). The CDR3 is 13 amino acids. The V and J ends lost 2 bases and 6 bases respectively, with 10 bases between them. The chain has TRBV7-9 and TRBJ1-2, with D hard to call. This clonotype originated in a human donor in good health (CMV status not recorded). Some clones in this sample may be carry-over from other donors' samples. Material: cultured CD8+ T cells from PBMCs, obtained from culture after CMV antigen stimulation. The CDR3 region has the DNA TGTGCCAGCAGCTTACGGGGAAAAGATGGCTACACCTTC. This translates into CASSLRGKDGYTF.